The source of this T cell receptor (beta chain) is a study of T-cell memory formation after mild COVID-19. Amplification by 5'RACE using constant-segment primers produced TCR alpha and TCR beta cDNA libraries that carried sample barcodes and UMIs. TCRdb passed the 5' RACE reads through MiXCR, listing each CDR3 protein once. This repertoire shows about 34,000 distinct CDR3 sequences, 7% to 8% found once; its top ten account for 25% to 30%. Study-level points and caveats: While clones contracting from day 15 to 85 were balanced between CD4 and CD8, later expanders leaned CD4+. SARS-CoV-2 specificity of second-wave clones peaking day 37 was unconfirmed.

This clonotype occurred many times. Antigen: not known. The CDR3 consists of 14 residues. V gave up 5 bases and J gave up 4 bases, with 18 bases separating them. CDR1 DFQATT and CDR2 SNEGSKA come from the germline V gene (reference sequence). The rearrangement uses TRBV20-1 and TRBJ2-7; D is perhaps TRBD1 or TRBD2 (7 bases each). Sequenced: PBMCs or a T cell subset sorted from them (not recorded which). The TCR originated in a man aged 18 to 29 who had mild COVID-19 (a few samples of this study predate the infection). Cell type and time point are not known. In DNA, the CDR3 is TGCAGTGCTGCCCGACAGGGAGCGGGGTACGAGCAGTACTTC. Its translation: CSAARQGAGYEQYF.